The source of this T cell receptor (beta chain) is a study of cytomegalovirus exposure and HLA in healthy donors. Generated by immunoSEQ multiplex PCR, the TCRdb table keeps only in-frame clones and is missing some. Counted here are about 110,000 clones, approximately 94% occurring once; the ten biggest clones make up under 0.75%. Germline CDR1 is SGHNT and CDR2 is YENEEA. V shed 3 bases and J shed 6 bases, with 15 bases lying between them. There are 15 residues in the CDR3. The chain employs TRBV11-3 and TRBJ2-1; D might be TRBD1 (6 bases). The material sequenced was PBMCs. This sequence originates from a woman between 18 and 30 years old in good health and CMV-seronegative. CDR3 in DNA: TGTGCCAGCAGCTTGACACAGGGTCCGGGCAATGAGCAGTTCTTC. This sequence encodes CASSLTQGPGNEQFF.